This TCR beta chain appears in the sequencing data of a study of T cells in Graves' hyperthyroidism and ophthalmopathy. In regard to this clonotype: Its target is unknown.

Hyperthyroidism of Graves' type that showed no ophthalmopathy progression within 18 months was stable. From RNA transcripts, TCR beta CDR3 regions were amplified. The TCR CDR3 was amplified in a first-round RT-PCR using the HTBI primer set. MiXCR, applied by TCRdb to the multiplex PCR reads, yields one record per CDR3 protein. The sample contains roughly 700,000 distinct CDR3 sequences, less than 15% of which appear only once. Points from the study as a whole: Prediction of ophthalmopathy progression came a median about 6 months pre-onset. Blood samples included most of the expanded thyroid clonotypes exceeding 0.001.

The CDR3 runs 14 residues. Looked up from germline, CDR1 is KGHSY and CDR2 is FQNENV. V was cut by 3 bases and J by 9 bases, with 15 bases left in between. V is TRBV16 and J is TRBJ1-5; weak D call: TRBD1 (6 bases). This TCR was sampled from a woman aged 18-30 years with Graves' hyperthyroidism. The sample comprised blood. CDR3 DNA: TGTGCCAGCAGCCAGGCAGGGGCCCAGGCGCCCCAGCATTTT. Its translation: CASSQAGAQAPQHF. Full variable domain (rest looked up from reference TRBV16 and TRBJ1-5): GEEVAQTPKHLVRGEGQKAKLYCAPIKGHSYVFWYQQVLKNEFKFLISFQNENVFDETGMPKERFSAKCLPNSPCSLEIQATKLEDSAVYFCASSQAGAQAPQHFGDGTRLSIL.